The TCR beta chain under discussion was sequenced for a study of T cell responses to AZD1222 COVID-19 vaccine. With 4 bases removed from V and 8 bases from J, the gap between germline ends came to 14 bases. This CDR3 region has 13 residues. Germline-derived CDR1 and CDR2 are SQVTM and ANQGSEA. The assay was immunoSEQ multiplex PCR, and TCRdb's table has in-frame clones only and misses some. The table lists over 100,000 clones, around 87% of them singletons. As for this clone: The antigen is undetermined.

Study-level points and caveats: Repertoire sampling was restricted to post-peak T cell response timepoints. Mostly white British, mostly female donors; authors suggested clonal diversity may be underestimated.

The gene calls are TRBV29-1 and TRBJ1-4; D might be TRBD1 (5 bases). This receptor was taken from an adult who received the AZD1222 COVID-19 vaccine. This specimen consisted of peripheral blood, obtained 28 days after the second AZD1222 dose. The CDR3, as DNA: TGCAGCGTTGGGGAGGGGCTCGGGGAAAAACTGTTTTTT. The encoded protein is CSVGEGLGEKLFF.